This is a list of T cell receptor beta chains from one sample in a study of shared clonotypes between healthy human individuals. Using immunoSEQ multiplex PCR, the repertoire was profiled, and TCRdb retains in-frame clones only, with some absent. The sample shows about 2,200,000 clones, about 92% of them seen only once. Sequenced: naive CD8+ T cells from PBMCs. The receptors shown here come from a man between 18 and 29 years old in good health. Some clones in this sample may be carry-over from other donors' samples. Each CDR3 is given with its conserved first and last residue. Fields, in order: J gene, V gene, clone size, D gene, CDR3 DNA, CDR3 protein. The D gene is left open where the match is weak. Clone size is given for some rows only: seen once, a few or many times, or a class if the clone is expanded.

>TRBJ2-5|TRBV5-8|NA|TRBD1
TGTGCCAGCAGCTTTGGAACAGGGGCCCCCGAGACCCAGTACTTC
CASSFGTGAPETQYF
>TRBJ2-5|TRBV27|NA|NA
TGTGCCAGCAGTACTACCACCCGCCTAGGGGAGACCCAGTACTTC
CASSTTTRLGETQYF
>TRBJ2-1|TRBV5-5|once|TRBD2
TGTGCCAGCAGCTTGCCCATCCTAGCGGGAGGATCTAATGAGCAGTTCTTC
CASSLPILAGGSNEQFF
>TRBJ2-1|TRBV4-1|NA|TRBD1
TGCGCCAGCAGCCAAGAGGACAGGGGGCATCTTGGTGAGCAGTTCTTC
CASSQEDRGHLGEQFF
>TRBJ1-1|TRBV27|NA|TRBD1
TGTGCCAGCAGGCCACTGGGACAGTACACTGAAGCTTTCTTT
CASRPLGQYTEAFF
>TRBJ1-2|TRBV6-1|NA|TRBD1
TGTGCCAGCACCACCGGGACAGGCGTAGGCTACACCTTC
CASTTGTGVGYTF
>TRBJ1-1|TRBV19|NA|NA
TGTGCCAGTAGTATCGGGGGCCTGAACACTGAAGCTTTCTTT
CASSIGGLNTEAFF
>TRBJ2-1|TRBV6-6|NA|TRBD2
TGTGCCAGCAGTGGCGGGGGGAGCAATGAGCAGTTCTTC
CASSGGGSNEQFF
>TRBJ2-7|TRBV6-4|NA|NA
TGTGCCAGCCGTGAAGCTCCGAGCTCCTACGAGCAGTACTTC
CASREAPSSYEQYF
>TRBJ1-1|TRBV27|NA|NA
TGTGCCAGCAGCACCCTGGCCCCGACAGTCATGAACACTGAAGCTTTCTTT
CASSTLAPTVMNTEAFF
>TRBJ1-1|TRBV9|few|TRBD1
TGTGCCAGCAGCGAGGGACAGTCTACTGAAGCTTTCTTT
CASSEGQSTEAFF
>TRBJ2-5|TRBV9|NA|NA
TGTGCCAGCACGAACGGCGGGAACCTCCGGGAGACCCAGTACTTC
CASTNGGNLRETQYF
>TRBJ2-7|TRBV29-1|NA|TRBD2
TGCAGCGTTTATGGGGGGGCACTAGCGGGAGGGACCTACGAGCAGTACTTC
CSVYGGALAGGTYEQYF
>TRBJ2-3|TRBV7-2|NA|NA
TGTGCCAGCAGCTTAGTCCAAACCTTCGCTACGCAGTATTTT
CASSLVQTFATQYF
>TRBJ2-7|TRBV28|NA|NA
TGTGCCTCAGCAGTGGCCGGGACGCCAACCTACGAGCAGTACTTC
CASAVAGTPTYEQYF
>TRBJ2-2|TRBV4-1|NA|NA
TGCGCCAGCAGCCAAACCCCCACCGGGGAGCTGTTTTTT
CASSQTPTGELFF
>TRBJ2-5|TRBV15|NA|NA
TGTGCCACCAGCAGAGGTTCCAGGGGTACGGAGACCCAGTACTTC
CATSRGSRGTETQYF
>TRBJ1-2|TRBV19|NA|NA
TGTGCCAGTAGTATTCTGGCGTCGGGCTATGGCTACACCTTC
CASSILASGYGYTF
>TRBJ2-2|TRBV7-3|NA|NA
TGTGCCAGCAGGCCACCCCTCGGCGGGGAGCTGTTTTTT
CASRPPLGGELFF
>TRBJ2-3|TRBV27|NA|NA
TGTGCCAGCAGTTCCCGTTCTCCTGGCCTCACAGATACGCAGTATTTT
CASSSRSPGLTDTQYF
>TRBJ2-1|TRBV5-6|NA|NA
TGTGCCAGCAGCTTGACGTCCCGGGGGCCGAGGCAGTTCTTC
CASSLTSRGPRQFF
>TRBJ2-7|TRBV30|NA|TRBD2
TGTGCCTGGAGTGTACGGCTACTAGCGGCCTTCGAGCAGTACTTC
CAWSVRLLAAFEQYF
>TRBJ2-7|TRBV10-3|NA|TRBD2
TGTGCCATCAGTGAGTCTACCCTAGCGGGGGCTATGGACGAGCAGTACTTC
CAISESTLAGAMDEQYF
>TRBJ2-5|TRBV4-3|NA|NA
TGCGCCAGCAGCCTACACAGGGATCCGTGGACCCAGTACTTC
CASSLHRDPWTQYF